This TCR beta chain was sequenced during a study of blood T cell repertoires in COVID-19. About the study: Material from acute and convalescent COVID-19 was sourced from the United States, Italy and Spain. The cDNA or gDNA used as material had been derived from T cells, B-cell-depleted T cells, or PBMCs.

In the original analysis: Nucleated cell number was recorded as an estimate derived from reference gene primer amplification. TCRdb's table, derived via immunoSEQ multiplex PCR, lists solely in-frame clones and lacks some. Clone size and V and J calls were adopted from that table, with D and trimming inferred from the DNA. The data contain some 300,000 clones, roughly 91% of them singletons. Those enrolled in Seattle joined during active infection and were followed longitudinally afterward. The TCR was taken from a woman in her twenties or thirties with COVID-19, enrolled during active disease. Sequenced input: peripheral blood.

The CDR3 sequence is CASSLGDKSPNTEAFF. For the CDR3, the DNA is TGTGCCAGCAGCTTAGGGGACAAATCCCCGAACACTGAAGCTTTCTTT. The J gene is TRBJ1-1, the V gene TRBV7-9, with a tentative D call TRBD1 (6 bases). The CDR3 length is 16 residues. Germline CDR1 is SEHNR and CDR2 is FQNEAQ (reference sequence). V lost 1 base and J 1 base, leaving 13 bases between the germline ends. The full variable domain, in which reference TRBV7-9 and TRBJ1-1 provide the parts outside the CDR3, is DTGVSQNPRHKITKRGQNVTFRCDPISEHNRLYWYRQTLGQGPEFLTYFQNEAQLEKSRLLSDRFSAERPKGSFSTLEIQRTEQGDSAMYLCASSLGDKSPNTEAFFGQGTRLTVV.